The rows below give T cell receptor beta chains drawn from one sample of a study of T cells in localized non-small cell lung cancer. The repertoire was sequenced with immunoSEQ multiplex PCR; TCRdb's copy has only in-frame clones and lacks some. This sample has tens of thousands of clones; around nine tenths occur once, and the top ten carry less than 25%. This specimen consisted of peripheral blood, obtained before any cancer treatment. Receptor source: a man aged 40-75 years with stage I squamous cell lung carcinoma. CDR3s include the opening cysteine and the closing phenylalanine or tryptophan. D genes are given only for firm matches. Part of the rows lack a size; the others show once, few, many or a class for expanded clones.

CDR3aa | CDR3nt | d_gene | j_gene | v_gene | abundance
CAWSVPSGAGAGEQYF | TGTGCCTGGAGTGTCCCTAGCGGGGCCGGGGCTGGGGAGCAGTACTTC | TRBD2 | TRBJ2-7 | TRBV30 | -
CASRRTSGSNEQFF | TGTGCCAGCAGAAGAACTAGCGGGAGCAATGAGCAGTTCTTC | TRBD2 | TRBJ2-1 | TRBV11-3 | -
CASSPPDGNTGELFF | TGTGCCAGCAGCCCTCCCGACGGGAACACCGGGGAGCTGTTTTTT | - | TRBJ2-2 | TRBV6-5 | -
CASSPRLGQRASTDTQYF | TGTGCCAGCAGTCCTCGCCTCGGACAGCGAGCTAGCACAGATACGCAGTATTTT | - | TRBJ2-3 | TRBV2 | -
CASSVDFGHNIQYF | TGTGCCAGCAGCGTAGATTTTGGACACAACATTCAGTACTTC | - | TRBJ2-4 | TRBV9 | -
CAGLAGEPETQYF | TGTGCCGGACTAGCGGGAGAACCAGAGACCCAGTACTTC | TRBD2 | TRBJ2-5 | TRBV2 | -
CATSLSGQGFVQPQHF | TGTGCTACCAGCTTATCGGGACAGGGGTTCGTTCAGCCCCAGCATTTT | TRBD1 | TRBJ1-5 | TRBV15 | -
CASSPLPDRAETQYF | TGTGCCAGCAGTCCCTTGCCGGACAGGGCAGAGACCCAGTACTTC | TRBD1 | TRBJ2-5 | TRBV28 | -
CAWRVPGRANEQFF | TGTGCCTGGAGGGTCCCGGGGAGGGCAAATGAGCAGTTCTTC | TRBD2 | TRBJ2-1 | TRBV30 | -
CASTVGRTYGYTF | TGTGCCAGCACCGTGGGACGGACATATGGCTACACCTTC | - | TRBJ1-2 | TRBV13 | once
CSVASAGGYQETQYF | TGCAGCGTTGCGTCGGCGGGCGGTTACCAAGAGACCCAGTACTTC | - | TRBJ2-5 | TRBV29-1 | once
CASSQGGAEYEQYF | TGTGCCAGCAGTCAAGGGGGCGCCGAGTACGAGCAGTACTTC | TRBD1 | TRBJ2-7 | TRBV28 | -
CASSLTTYEQYF | TGCGCCAGCAGCTTGACGACCTACGAGCAGTACTTC | - | TRBJ2-7 | TRBV5-1 | -
CASSLFYRDNEQFF | TGCGCCAGCAGCCTCTTCTACAGGGACAATGAGCAGTTCTTC | - | TRBJ2-1 | TRBV5-1 | -
CASSLSLSNNEQFF | TGTGCCAGCAGCCTTAGCCTCTCCAATAATGAGCAGTTCTTC | - | TRBJ2-1 | TRBV9 | -
CASSVAGGNTIYF | TGTGCCAGCAGCGTGGCGGGGGGAAACACCATATATTTT | - | TRBJ1-3 | TRBV5-4 | -
CASSLHRGAEQYF | TGTGCCAGCAGCTTACACCGTGGTGCGGAGCAGTACTTC | - | TRBJ2-7 | TRBV7-9 | -
CAISDWTGGPGELFF | TGTGCCATCAGTGACTGGACAGGGGGTCCCGGGGAGCTGTTTTTT | TRBD1 | TRBJ2-2 | TRBV10-3 | -
CASTEGRTRRSGANVLTF | TGTGCCAGCACCGAAGGCCGGACTCGACGCTCTGGGGCCAACGTCCTGACTTTC | - | TRBJ2-6 | TRBV28 | -
CASSPLGTINQPQHF | TGTGCCAGCAGCCCGTTGGGCACAATCAATCAGCCCCAGCATTTT | - | TRBJ1-5 | TRBV28 | few
CASSQVGGRETQYF | TGTGCCAGCAGCCAAGTTGGGGGTCGAGAGACCCAGTACTTC | - | TRBJ2-5 | TRBV5-5 | -
CASSVGVGGGSNQPQHF | TGTGCCAGCAGCGTAGGTGTCGGGGGAGGGAGCAATCAGCCCCAGCATTTT | - | TRBJ1-5 | TRBV9 | -
CASSPLEGKVYEQYF | TGTGCCAGCAGCCCCCTTGAGGGGAAAGTCTACGAGCAGTACTTC | - | TRBJ2-7 | TRBV7-6 | few
CASSVATGNYEQYF | TGTGCCAGCAGCGTAGCCACGGGAAACTACGAGCAGTACTTC | - | TRBJ2-7 | TRBV9 | -